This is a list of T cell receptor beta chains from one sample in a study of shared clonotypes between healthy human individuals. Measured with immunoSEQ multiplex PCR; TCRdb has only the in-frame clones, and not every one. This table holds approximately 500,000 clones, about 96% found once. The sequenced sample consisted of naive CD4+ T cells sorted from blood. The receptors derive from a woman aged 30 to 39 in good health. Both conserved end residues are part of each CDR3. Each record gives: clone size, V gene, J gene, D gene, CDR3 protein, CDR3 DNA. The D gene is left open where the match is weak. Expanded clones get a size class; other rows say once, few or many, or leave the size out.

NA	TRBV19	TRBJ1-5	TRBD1	CAASRGGYQVDQPQHF	TGTGCCGCAAGCAGGGGGGGTTATCAGGTCGATCAGCCCCAGCATTTT
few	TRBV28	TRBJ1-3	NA	CASSFSGYSGNTIYF	TGTGCCAGCAGTTTCTCCGGATACTCTGGAAACACCATATATTTT
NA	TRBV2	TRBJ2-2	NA	CASSGVRTDNTGELFF	TGTGCCAGCAGTGGAGTCAGGACAGACAACACCGGGGAGCTGTTTTTT
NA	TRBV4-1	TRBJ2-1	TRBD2	CASSPGLAGGRQYNEQFF	TGCGCCAGCAGCCCAGGACTAGCGGGAGGGCGACAATACAATGAGCAGTTCTTC
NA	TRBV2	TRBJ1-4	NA	CASRGDEEKLFF	TGTGCCAGCAGGGGAGATGAGGAAAAACTGTTTTTT
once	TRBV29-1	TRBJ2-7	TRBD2	CSVGGLGYEQYF	TGCAGCGTTGGGGGACTAGGGTACGAGCAGTACTTC
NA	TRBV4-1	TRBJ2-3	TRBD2	CASSTSGRAFADTQYF	TGCGCCAGCAGTACCAGCGGGAGGGCCTTTGCAGATACGCAGTATTTT
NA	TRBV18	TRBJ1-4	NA	CASSPRQRTNEKLFF	TGTGCCAGCTCACCAAGACAACGGACTAATGAAAAACTGTTTTTT
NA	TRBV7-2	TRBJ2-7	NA	CASSPDNSYEQYF	TGTGCCAGCAGCCCAGACAATTCCTACGAGCAGTACTTC
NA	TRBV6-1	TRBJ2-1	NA	CASSDSGERYYNEQFF	TGTGCCAGCAGTGATAGCGGAGAACGGTACTACAATGAGCAGTTCTTC
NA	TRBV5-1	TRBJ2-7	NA	CASSRGQGLGEQYF	TGCGCCAGCAGTCGCGGACAAGGGTTGGGCGAGCAGTACTTC
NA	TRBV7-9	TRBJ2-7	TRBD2	CASGVAGAYEQYF	TGTGCCAGCGGAGTAGCGGGAGCTTACGAGCAGTACTTC
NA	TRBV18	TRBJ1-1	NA	CASSPSKGNEAFF	TGTGCCAGCTCACCATCTAAGGGTAATGAAGCTTTCTTT
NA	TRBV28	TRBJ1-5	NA	CASSSPQLQPQHF	TGTGCCAGCAGTTCCCCTCAGTTGCAGCCCCAGCATTTT
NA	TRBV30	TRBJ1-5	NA	CAWSVFGSNQPQHF	TGTGCCTGGAGTGTGTTTGGGTCAAATCAGCCCCAGCATTTT
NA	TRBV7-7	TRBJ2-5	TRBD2	CASSITSGSVGTQYF	TGTGCCAGCAGCATAACTAGCGGGAGCGTTGGGACCCAGTACTTC
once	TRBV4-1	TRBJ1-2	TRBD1	CASSLTGTGGAGNYGYTF	TGCGCCAGCAGTCTCACCGGGACAGGGGGCGCTGGTAACTATGGCTACACCTTC
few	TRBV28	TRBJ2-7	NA	CASGSVGPTYEQYF	TGTGCCAGCGGCTCCGTCGGCCCGACCTACGAGCAGTACTTC
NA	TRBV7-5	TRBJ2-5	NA	CVRSLEWNWSSAETQYF	TGTGTCAGAAGCTTAGAATGGAATTGGAGCTCTGCGGAGACCCAGTACTTC
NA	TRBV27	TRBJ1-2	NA	CASSYNQGFGYTF	TGTGCCAGCAGTTATAATCAGGGGTTTGGCTACACCTTC
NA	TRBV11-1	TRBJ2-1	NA	CASSLVAQAPEQFF	TGTGCCAGCAGCTTAGTGGCGCAGGCCCCTGAGCAGTTCTTC
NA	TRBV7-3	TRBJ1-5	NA	CASSPTDGNQPQHF	TGTGCCAGCAGCCCCACGGACGGCAATCAGCCCCAGCATTTT
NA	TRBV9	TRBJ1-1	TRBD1	CASSDGTEGAFF	TGTGCCAGCAGCGACGGGACAGAAGGGGCTTTCTTT
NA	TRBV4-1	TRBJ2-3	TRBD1	CASSHRQGGFTDTQYF	TGCGCCAGCAGCCATAGACAGGGTGGGTTCACAGATACGCAGTATTTT
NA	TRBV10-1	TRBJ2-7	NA	CASSDSGSYEQYF	TGCGCCAGCAGTGATTCCGGATCGTACGAGCAGTACTTC